This T cell receptor beta chain is drawn from a study of blood T cells in healthy people across ages. Overall study results and limits: Naive CD4+ cell counts and diversity both ran higher in long-lived than in aged donors.

This CDR3 region has 16 residues. Germline trimming cut 5 bases from V and 3 bases from J; bases unmatched to any gene: 9. Germline V gives CDR1 PRHDT, CDR2 FYEKMQ (reference sequence). A note on this clonotype: Its antigen is not identified.

Through a sample-barcoded 5' primer and a J-beta primer mix, a second PCR was run for roughly 6 to 12 cycles. One entry per CDR3 protein results from TCRdb running MiXCR on the 5' RACE reads. The sample carries around 520,000 distinct CDR3 sequences, roughly a quarter recorded once. The data were also submitted as part of a second study, on T cells of mothers and their children. This second study says: At a sensitivity of around 100 clones per million clonotypes, no persistent microchimeric T cell clones appeared.

The sequenced sample was blood. This chain links TRBV13 with TRBJ2-7, with 11 bases identical to TRBD2. The receptor's source is a boy between 2 and 10 years old in good health. This chain's CDR3 is CASSSVGTSGVYEQYF. Here the CDR3 DNA reads TGTGCCAGCAGCAGCGTTGGGACTAGCGGTGTCTACGAGCAGTACTTC.